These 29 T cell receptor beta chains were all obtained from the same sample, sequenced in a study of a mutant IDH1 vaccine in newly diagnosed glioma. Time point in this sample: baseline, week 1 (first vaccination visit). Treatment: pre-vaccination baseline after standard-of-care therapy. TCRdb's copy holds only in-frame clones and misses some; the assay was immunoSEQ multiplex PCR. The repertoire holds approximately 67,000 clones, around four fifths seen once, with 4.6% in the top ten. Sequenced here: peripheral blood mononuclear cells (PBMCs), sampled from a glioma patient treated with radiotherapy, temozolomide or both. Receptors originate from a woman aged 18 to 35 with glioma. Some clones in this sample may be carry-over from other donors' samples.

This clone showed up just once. This chain's CDR3 is CASSLAARGTDTQYF. In DNA form, the CDR3 reads TGCGCCAGCAGCTTGGCAGCCAGGGGTACAGATACGCAGTATTTT. The chain employs TRBV5-1 and TRBJ2-3; possibly TRBD1 for D (6 bases). This CDR3 contains 15 residues. V dropped 0 bases and J dropped 3 bases, with 11 bases sitting between them. Germline V lookup: CDR1 SGHRS, CDR2 YFSETQ.

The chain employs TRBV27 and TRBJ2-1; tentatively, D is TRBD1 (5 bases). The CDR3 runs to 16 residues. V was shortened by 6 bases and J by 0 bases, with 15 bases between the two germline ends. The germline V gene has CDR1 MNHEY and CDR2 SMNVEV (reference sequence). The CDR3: CASSGAGLSSYNEQFF. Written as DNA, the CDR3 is TGTGCCAGCAGCGGTGCAGGGTTGAGCTCCTACAATGAGCAGTTCTTC.

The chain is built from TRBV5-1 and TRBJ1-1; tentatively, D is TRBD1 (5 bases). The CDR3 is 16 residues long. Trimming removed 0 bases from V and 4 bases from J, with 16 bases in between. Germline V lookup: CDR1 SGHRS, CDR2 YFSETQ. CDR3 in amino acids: CASSLATGGRATEAFF. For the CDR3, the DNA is TGCGCCAGCAGCTTGGCCACTGGGGGACGCGCCACTGAAGCTTTCTTT.

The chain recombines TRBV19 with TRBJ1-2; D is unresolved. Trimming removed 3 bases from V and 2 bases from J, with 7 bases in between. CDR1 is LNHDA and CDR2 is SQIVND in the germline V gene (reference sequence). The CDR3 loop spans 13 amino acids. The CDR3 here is CASSIYGNYGYTF. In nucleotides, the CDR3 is TGTGCCAGTAGTATTTACGGCAACTATGGCTACACCTTC.

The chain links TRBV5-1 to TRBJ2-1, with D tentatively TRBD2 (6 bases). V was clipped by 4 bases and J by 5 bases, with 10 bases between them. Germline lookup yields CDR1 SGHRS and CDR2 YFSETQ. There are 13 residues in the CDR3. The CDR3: CASSPGLNNEQFF. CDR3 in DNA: TGCGCCAGCAGCCCGGGACTTAACAATGAGCAGTTCTTC.

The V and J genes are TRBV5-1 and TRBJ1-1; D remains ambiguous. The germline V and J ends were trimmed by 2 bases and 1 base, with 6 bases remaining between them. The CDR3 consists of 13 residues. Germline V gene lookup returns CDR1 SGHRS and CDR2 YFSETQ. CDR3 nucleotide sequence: TGCGCCAGCAGCTTTAAGGAGAACACTGAAGCTTTCTTT. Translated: CASSFKENTEAFF.

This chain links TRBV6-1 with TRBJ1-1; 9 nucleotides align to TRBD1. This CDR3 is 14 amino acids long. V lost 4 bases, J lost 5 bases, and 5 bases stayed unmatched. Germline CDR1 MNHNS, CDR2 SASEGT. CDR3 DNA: TGTGCCAGCAGTGTTACAGGGGGCAGGACTGAAGCTTTCTTT. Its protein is CASSVTGGRTEAFF.

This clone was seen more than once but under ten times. CDR3 region: CASSPDGRGPFDYTF. The CDR3 DNA is TGTGCCAGCTCACCAGATGGCAGGGGGCCGTTTGACTACACCTTC. This chain connects TRBV18 to TRBJ1-2, with 8 bases that match TRBD1. This CDR3 region has 15 residues. Losses at the gene ends were 2 bases for V and 10 bases for J; bases not matched to a gene: 12. Germline-derived CDR1 and CDR2 are KGHSH and LQKENI.

This CDR3 reads CAWRQTGEKLFF. The CDR3 DNA is TGTGCCTGGAGACAGACGGGTGAAAAACTGTTTTTT. The J gene is TRBJ1-4, the V gene TRBV30; D gene uncertain. Deletions cut 3 bases from V and 7 bases from J, with 9 bases between. Germline lookup yields CDR1 GTSNPN and CDR2 SVGIG (reference sequence). The CDR3 runs 12 residues.

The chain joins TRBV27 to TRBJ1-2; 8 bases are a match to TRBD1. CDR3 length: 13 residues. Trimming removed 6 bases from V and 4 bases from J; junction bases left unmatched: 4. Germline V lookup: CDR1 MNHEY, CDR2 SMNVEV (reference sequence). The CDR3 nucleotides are TGTGCCAGCAGACACGACAGGGGCTATGGCTACACCTTC. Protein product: CASRHDRGYGYTF.

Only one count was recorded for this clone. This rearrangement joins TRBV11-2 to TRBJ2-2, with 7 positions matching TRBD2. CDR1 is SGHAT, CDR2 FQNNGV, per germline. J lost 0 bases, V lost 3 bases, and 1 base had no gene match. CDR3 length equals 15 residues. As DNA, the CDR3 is TGTGCCAGCAGCTTCGCGGGGGCGAACACCGGGGAGCTGTTTTTT. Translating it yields CASSFAGANTGELFF.

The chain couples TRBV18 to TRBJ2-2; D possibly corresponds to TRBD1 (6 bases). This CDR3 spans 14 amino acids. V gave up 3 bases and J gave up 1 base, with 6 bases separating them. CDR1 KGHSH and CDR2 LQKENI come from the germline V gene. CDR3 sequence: CASSPGQNTGELFF. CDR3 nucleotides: TGTGCCAGCTCACCGGGACAGAACACCGGGGAGCTGTTTTTT.

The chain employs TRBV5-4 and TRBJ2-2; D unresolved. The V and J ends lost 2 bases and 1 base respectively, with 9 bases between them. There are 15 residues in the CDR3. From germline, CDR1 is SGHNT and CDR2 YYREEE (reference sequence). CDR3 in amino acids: CASSFGTENTGELFF. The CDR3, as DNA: TGTGCCAGCAGCTTCGGAACAGAGAACACCGGGGAGCTGTTTTTT.

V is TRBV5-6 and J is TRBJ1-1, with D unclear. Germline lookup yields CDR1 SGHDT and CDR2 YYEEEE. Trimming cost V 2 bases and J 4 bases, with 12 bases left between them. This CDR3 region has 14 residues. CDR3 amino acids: CASSFAVMVTEAFF. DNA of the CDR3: TGTGCCAGCAGCTTTGCGGTAATGGTCACTGAAGCTTTCTTT. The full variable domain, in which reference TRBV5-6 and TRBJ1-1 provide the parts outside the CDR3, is DAGVTQSPTHLIKTRGQQVTLRCSPKSGHDTVSWYQQALGQGPQFIFQYYEEEERQRGNFPDRFSGHQFPNYSSELNVNALLLGDSALYLCASSFAVMVTEAFFGQGTRLTVV.

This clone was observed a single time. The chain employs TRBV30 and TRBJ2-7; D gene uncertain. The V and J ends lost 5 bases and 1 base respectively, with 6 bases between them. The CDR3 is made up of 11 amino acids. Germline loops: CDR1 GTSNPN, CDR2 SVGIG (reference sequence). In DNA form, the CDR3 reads TGTGCCTGGGGACGTTCCTACGAGCAGTACTTC. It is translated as CAWGRSYEQYF.

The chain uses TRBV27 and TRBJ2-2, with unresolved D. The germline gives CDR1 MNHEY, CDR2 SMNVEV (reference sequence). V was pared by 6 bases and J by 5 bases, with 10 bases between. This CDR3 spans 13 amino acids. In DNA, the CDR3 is TGTGCCAGCAGCCTGAGCTCTACCGGGGAGCTGTTTTTT. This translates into CASSLSSTGELFF.

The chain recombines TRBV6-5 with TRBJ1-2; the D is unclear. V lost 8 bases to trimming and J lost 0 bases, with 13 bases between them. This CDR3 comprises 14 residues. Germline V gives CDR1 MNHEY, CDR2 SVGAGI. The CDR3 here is CASCGRDANYGYTF. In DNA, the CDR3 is TGTGCCAGCTGCGGCAGAGACGCTAACTATGGCTACACCTTC.

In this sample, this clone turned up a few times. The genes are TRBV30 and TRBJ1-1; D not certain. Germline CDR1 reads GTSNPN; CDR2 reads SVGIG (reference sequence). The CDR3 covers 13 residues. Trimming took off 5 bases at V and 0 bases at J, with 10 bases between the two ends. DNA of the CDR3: TGTGCCTGGGCCTTCCGGGTGAACACTGAAGCTTTCTTT. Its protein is CAWAFRVNTEAFF.

This CDR3 reads CSVTQGTSGNTIYF. DNA of the CDR3: TGCAGCGTAACACAGGGTACCTCTGGAAACACCATATATTTT. The V call is TRBV29-1, the J call TRBJ1-3; TRBD1 might be the D (6 bases). Germline lookup yields CDR1 SQVTM and CDR2 ANQGSEA. The CDR3 is made up of 14 amino acids. Trimming cost V 6 bases and J 0 bases, with 12 bases left between them.

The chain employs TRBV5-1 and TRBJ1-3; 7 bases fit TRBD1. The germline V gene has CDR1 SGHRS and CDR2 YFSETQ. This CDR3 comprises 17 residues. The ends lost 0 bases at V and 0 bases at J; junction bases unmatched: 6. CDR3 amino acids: CASSLDGTAFSGNTIYF. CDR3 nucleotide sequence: TGCGCCAGCAGCTTGGACGGGACAGCCTTCTCTGGAAACACCATATATTTT.

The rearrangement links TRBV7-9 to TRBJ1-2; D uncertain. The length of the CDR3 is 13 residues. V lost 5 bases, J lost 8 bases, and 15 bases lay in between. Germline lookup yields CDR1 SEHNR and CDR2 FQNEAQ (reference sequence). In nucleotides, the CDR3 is TGTGCCAGCAGCCCACTTATAGGCCGAGGCTACACCTTC. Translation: CASSPLIGRGYTF.

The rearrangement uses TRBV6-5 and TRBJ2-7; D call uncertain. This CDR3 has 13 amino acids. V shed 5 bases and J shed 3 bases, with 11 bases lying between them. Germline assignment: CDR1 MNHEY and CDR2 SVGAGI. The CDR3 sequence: CASSTDWGYEQYF. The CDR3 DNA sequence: TGTGCCAGCAGTACCGATTGGGGCTACGAGCAGTACTTC.

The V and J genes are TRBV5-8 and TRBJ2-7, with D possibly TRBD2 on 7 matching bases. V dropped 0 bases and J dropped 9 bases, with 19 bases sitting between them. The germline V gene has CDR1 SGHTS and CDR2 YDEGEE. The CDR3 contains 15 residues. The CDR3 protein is CASSLDGGGRPGQYF. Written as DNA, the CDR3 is TGTGCCAGCAGCTTGGACGGCGGGGGCCGCCCCGGGCAGTACTTC.

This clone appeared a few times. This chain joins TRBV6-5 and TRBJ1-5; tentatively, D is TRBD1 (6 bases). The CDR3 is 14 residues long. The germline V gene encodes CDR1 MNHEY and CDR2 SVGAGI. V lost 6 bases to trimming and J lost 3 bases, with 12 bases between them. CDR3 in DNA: TGTGCCAGCAGCCGGGGGGGGGCCAATCAGCCCCAGCATTTT. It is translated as CASSRGGANQPQHF.

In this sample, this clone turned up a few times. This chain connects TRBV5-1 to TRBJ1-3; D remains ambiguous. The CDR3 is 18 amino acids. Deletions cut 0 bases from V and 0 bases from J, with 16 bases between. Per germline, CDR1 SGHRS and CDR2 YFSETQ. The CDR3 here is CASSLALGPSSSGNTIYF. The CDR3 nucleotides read TGCGCCAGCAGCTTGGCCCTCGGCCCCTCGTCCTCTGGAAACACCATATATTTT.

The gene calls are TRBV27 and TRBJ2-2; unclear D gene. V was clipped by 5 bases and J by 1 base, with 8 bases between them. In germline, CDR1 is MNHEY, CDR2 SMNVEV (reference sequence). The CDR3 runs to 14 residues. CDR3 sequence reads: CASSPDWNTGELFF. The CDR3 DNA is TGTGCCAGCAGTCCCGACTGGAACACCGGGGAGCTGTTTTTT.

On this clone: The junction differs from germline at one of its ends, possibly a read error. CDR3 in DNA: TGTGCTAGCAGCTTAGAGGACAGGGTAGGGTCTGGGGCCAACGTCCTGACTTTC. Translating gives CASSLEDRVGSGANVLTF. V usage is TRBV7-7 and J usage is TRBJ2-6; TRBD1 matches at 8 bases. CDR1 is SSHAT, CDR2 FNYEAQ, per germline (reference sequence). The CDR3 is made up of 18 amino acids. The whole variable domain, filled in from reference TRBV7-7 and TRBJ2-6, reads GAGVSQSPRYKVTKRGQDVTLRCDPISSHATLYWYQQALGQGPEFLTYFNYEAQPDKSGLPSDRFSAERPEGSISTLTIQRTEQRDSAMYRCASSLEDRVGSGANVLTFGAGSRLTVL.

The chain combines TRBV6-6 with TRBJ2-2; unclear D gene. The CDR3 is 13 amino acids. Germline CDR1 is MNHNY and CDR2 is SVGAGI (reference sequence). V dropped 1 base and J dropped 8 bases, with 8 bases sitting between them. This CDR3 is CASSYLASGELFF. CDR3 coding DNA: TGTGCCAGCAGTTACTTAGCCTCGGGGGAGCTGTTTTTT.

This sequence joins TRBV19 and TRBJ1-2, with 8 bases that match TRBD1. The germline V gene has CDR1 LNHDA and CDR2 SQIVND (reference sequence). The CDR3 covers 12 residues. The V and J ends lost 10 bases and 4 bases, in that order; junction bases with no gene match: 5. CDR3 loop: CATRTGIYGYTF. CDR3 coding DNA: TGTGCCACTAGGACAGGGATCTATGGCTACACCTTC.